Listed here are 15 T cell receptor beta chains from one sample, sequenced in a study of post-analysis software for immune sequencing data. Their recognized antigens are unknown. Study-wide results and caveats: There were five TRBV segments more frequent in patients than controls, and TRBV5-6, TRBV5-1 and TRBV20-1 were among them.

The library was made from cDNA and included unique molecular identifiers. TCRdb reprocessed the PCR reads with MiXCR, giving one entry per CDR3 protein. Seen here are around 700,000 distinct CDR3 sequences, 59% observed once, and the top ten hold 11%. Sequenced sample: blood. The source of these receptors is a girl aged 2 to 9 with multiple sclerosis.

V gene TRBV7-6 combines with J gene TRBJ2-7; 10 nucleotides agree with TRBD2. Trimming cost V 1 base and J 3 bases; bases outside gene matches: 6. The V gene's germline CDR1 is SGHVS and CDR2 FNYEAQ. The length of the CDR3 is 16 residues. CDR3 nucleotides: TGTGCCAGCAGCTTAGAGGGTAGCGGGAGGCTCTACGAGCAGTACTTC. Translating it yields CASSLEGSGRLYEQYF.

This sequence joins TRBV20-1 and TRBJ2-5; a weak D match, TRBD2 (5 bases). The V gene lost 0 bases and the J gene lost 4 bases, with 15 bases spanning the gap. This CDR3 is 15 amino acids long. Germline V gene sequence: CDR1 DFQATT, CDR2 SNEGSKA (reference sequence). The chain's CDR3 is CSARDQEGTAETQYF. The CDR3 region has the DNA TGCAGTGCTAGAGATCAAGAGGGTACGGCAGAGACCCAGTACTTC.

The V gene is TRBV20-1, the J gene TRBJ2-1; 8 positions match TRBD2. V trimming: 3 bases; J trimming: 4 bases; junction bases outside the gene matches: 5. This CDR3 has 14 residues. Germline V gene lookup returns CDR1 DFQATT and CDR2 SNEGSKA (reference sequence). This CDR3 reads CSARSLAGYNEQFF. The DNA of the CDR3 is TGCAGTGCTAGGTCATTAGCGGGATACAATGAGCAGTTCTTC.

This clonotype showed up just a few times. The rearrangement uses TRBV9 and TRBJ2-7; D perhaps matches TRBD2 (6 bases). CDR3 length equals 14 residues. The V end was cut by 3 bases, the J end by 3 bases, with 13 bases between. The V gene's germline CDR1 is SGDLS and CDR2 YYNGEE. This CDR3 reads CASSASGLNYEQYF. In DNA, the CDR3 is TGTGCCAGCAGCGCGAGCGGGCTCAACTACGAGCAGTACTTC.

This rearrangement joins TRBV20-1 to TRBJ2-1; 8 bases line up with TRBD2. Trimming took 4 bases from V and 0 from J; bases not matched to a gene: 2. CDR1 and CDR2 from the germline V gene are DFQATT and SNEGSKA (reference sequence). The CDR3 runs to 14 residues. The CDR3 loop reads CSAISGVSYNEQFF. CDR3 nucleotides: TGCAGTGCTATTAGCGGGGTCTCCTACAATGAGCAGTTCTTC.

The V call is TRBV29-1, the J call TRBJ2-3; weak D call: TRBD1 (5 bases). The CDR3 loop spans 12 amino acids. V gave up 0 bases and J gave up 11 bases, with 12 bases separating them. Germline values: CDR1 SQVTM, CDR2 ANQGSEA. CDR3 protein: CSVEEGRREQYF. CDR3 nucleotide sequence: TGCAGCGTTGAAGAGGGGCGAAGGGAGCAGTATTTT.

This clonotype was detected only a few times. The rearrangement uses TRBV5-1 and TRBJ2-3, with a possible D match to TRBD2 (7 bases). The germline gives CDR1 SGHRS, CDR2 YFSETQ. V lost 0 bases to trimming and J lost 6 bases, with 14 bases between them. This CDR3 has 15 residues. CDR3 nucleotides: TGCGCCAGCAGCTTGGGTAACGGGGGGCCCGATACGCAGTATTTT. Amino acids: CASSLGNGGPDTQYF.

This chain links TRBV5-1 with TRBJ2-1; the D gene is possibly TRBD2 (5 bases). Germline CDR1 and CDR2: SGHRS and YFSETQ. CDR3 length equals 14 residues. The ends were cut back, 4 bases at V and 5 bases at J, with 13 bases in the middle. The CDR3 loop is CASSQDSPDNEQFF. CDR3 DNA sequence: TGCGCCAGCAGCCAGGACTCCCCCGACAATGAGCAGTTCTTC.

V usage is TRBV12-5 and J usage is TRBJ1-5; D unclear. V was pared by 6 bases and J by 3 bases, with 6 bases between. Per the germline V gene, CDR1 is LGHNT and CDR2 is FRNRAP. This CDR3 contains 12 residues. Here the CDR3 reads CASGPVNQPQHF. The CDR3 DNA reads TGTGCTAGTGGCCCGGTCAATCAGCCCCAGCATTTT.

This clonotype was detected only a few times. The gene calls are TRBV3-1 and TRBJ2-5; D is undetermined. Germline V gene lookup returns CDR1 LGHDT and CDR2 YNNKEL (reference sequence). There are 18 residues in the CDR3. Between the trimmed V and J ends, which lost 0 bases and 5 bases, there was a span of 22 bases. The CDR3 bases are TGTGCCAGCAGCCAAGATTCCCCTGTTGGGCTCTTGGGGGAGACCCAGTACTTC. Translated, it gives CASSQDSPVGLLGETQYF.

The chain links TRBV27 to TRBJ2-7; D remains unclear. In germline, CDR1 is MNHEY, CDR2 SMNVEV (reference sequence). The length of the CDR3 is 16 residues. Trimming shortened V by 5 bases and J by 0 bases, and 17 bases separated the two germline ends. The DNA for the CDR3 is TGTGCCAGCAGTCCGGATATGTTGCGGACCTCCTACGAGCAGTACTTC. Protein: CASSPDMLRTSYEQYF.

The chain combines TRBV10-3 with TRBJ1-2; TRBD1 matches at 9 bases. Germline V gene data show CDR1 as ENHRY and CDR2 as SYGVKD. Trimming removed 0 bases from V and 4 bases from J; junction bases left unmatched: 12. The CDR3 runs to 18 residues. The CDR3 is CAISESLKTGGEVYGYTF. The DNA of the CDR3 is TGTGCCATCAGTGAGTCCCTTAAAACAGGGGGCGAGGTCTATGGCTACACCTTC.

Notes on this clonotype: Its ends do not fully match the called genes, so a read error is possible. The chain uses TRBV5-1 and TRBJ1-5; D is unresolved. Germline CDR1 SGHRS, CDR2 YFSETQ. The CDR3 extends over 12 amino acids. The CDR3 DNA is TGTGCCAGCAGCTTAGACGGGCAGCCCCAGCATTTT. Translated: CASSLDGQPQHF.

This chain joins TRBV19 and TRBJ2-5, with 11 bases lining up with TRBD2. The DNA end favors TRBJ2-7, so the J call may be wrong. Germline V lookup: CDR1 LNHDA, CDR2 SQIVND (reference sequence). The CDR3 covers 19 residues. CDR3 sequence (DNA): TGTGCCAGTAGTATAGACTTTGGACGACTAGCGGGAAGGATGTACGAGCAGTACTTC. This gives the protein CASSIDFGRLAGRMYEQYF.

The chain has TRBV7-3 and TRBJ2-5, with D tentatively TRBD1 (5 bases). Germline assignment: CDR1 SGHTA and CDR2 FQGTGA. V lost 4 bases and J 5 bases, leaving 11 bases between the germline ends. The CDR3 runs 13 residues. CDR3 bases: TGTGCCAGCAGCTCAGGGATTTACGAGACCCAGTACTTC. Translated: CASSSGIYETQYF.